This TCR beta chain comes out of a study of blood T cell repertoires in COVID-19. This CDR3 comprises 13 residues. CDR1 MRHNA and CDR2 SNTAGT come from the germline V gene. V dropped 8 bases and J dropped 8 bases, with 18 bases sitting between them. The repertoire was sequenced with immunoSEQ multiplex PCR; TCRdb's copy has only in-frame clones and lacks some. The sample contains about 230,000 clones, approximately 80% of which appear only once. Sequencing was done on a sample of peripheral blood. This chain joins TRBV6-4 and TRBJ1-2; no clear D gene. This TCR came from a woman between 45 and 60 years old with acute or convalescent COVID-19. DNA for the CDR3: TGTGCCAGCTTCCGTGTGGGAGTTTCGGGCTACACCTTC. Encoded protein: CASFRVGVSGYTF.